This T cell receptor beta chain comes out of a study of cytomegalovirus exposure and HLA in healthy donors. Study-level information: The roughly 700 first-cohort repertoires shared a platform with the roughly 110 validation repertoires, as reported in a later analysis.

V was pared by 4 bases and J by 10 bases, with 9 bases of the junction left unmatched. The length of the CDR3 is 14 residues. Per the germline V gene, CDR1 is SGHRS and CDR2 is YFSETQ. Here immunoSEQ multiplex PCR was the method, and the copy in TCRdb shows in-frame clones only, minus some. The sample consists of around 56,000 clones, 89% of them appearing once. The specimen sequenced was PBMCs. This clonotype originated in a young woman in good health and CMV-seronegative. The genes are TRBV5-1 and TRBJ1-4; 8 bases align to TRBD1. The CDR3 sequence is CASSNTGGDGKLFF. Written as DNA, the CDR3 is TGCGCCAGCAGCAATACAGGGGGGGATGGAAAACTGTTTTTT.